This T cell receptor (beta chain) was recorded in a study of Graves' ophthalmopathy and Graves' hyperthyroidism (dated by TCRdb to 2017 to 2018). The study in broad terms: Peripheral blood was collected at initial diagnosis, prior to any treatment. The study used TCR beta repertoire signatures to distinguish Graves' ophthalmopathy from Graves' hyperthyroidism and to predict progression to ophthalmopathy. In total, 135 blood samples were TCR-sequenced: 40 to 45 ophthalmopathy, approximately 75 hyperthyroidism and some 17 hyperthyroidism-to-ophthalmopathy patients. To explore V-J signatures that separate ophthalmopathy from hyperthyroidism, a discovery set of about 98 patients was enrolled, consisting of roughly 45 with ophthalmopathy and fewer than 60 with stable hyperthyroidism. The independent validation cohort included under 20 hyperthyroidism patients plus 17 patients who later progressed from hyperthyroidism to ophthalmopathy. T-cell repertoires of thyroid tissue and blood were compared in several hyperthyroidism patients. Following sampling, methimazole starting at 30 mg daily was administered to hyperthyroidism patients, and high-dose intravenous methylprednisolone was administered to ophthalmopathy patients. Study-level results and caveats: No statistical method was used to set the sample size in advance, and the investigators knew which group each participant was assigned to. Most expanded thyroid clonotypes with frequency above 0.001 were also detected in blood, suggesting blood repertoires may reflect the thyroid immune response. In validation, the model predicted ophthalmopathy progression with about 70% sensitivity and approximately 75% specificity; 12 predicted patients were CT-confirmed with GO in a median of about 6.1 months. The 13-signature model separated ophthalmopathy from stable hyperthyroidism with 85% to 90% sensitivity and approximately 83% specificity in cross-validation, and 80%/75% in the test set.

This clonotype came up a few times. The antigen this receptor binds is unknown. No quality values exist for individual bases; no much larger clone is one base distant. For repertoire sequencing, the TCR beta CDR3 regions were amplified from RNA transcripts. HTBI primers and the Qiagen OneStep RT-PCR kit were used in a first-round RT-PCR, which was followed by a second-round multiplex PCR, size selection and purification. Sequencing of the libraries was carried out on an Illumina HiSeq2000 in paired-end mode with 100 bp reads. The study's own analysis went as follows. SOAPnuke was used to process the reads, throwing out any read that had adapters, had uncalled bases, had a mean Phred below 15, or lacked an exact constant-primer or identifier match. COPE v1.2.5 was used to merge high-quality paired reads. Each unique nucleotide sequence was defined as a clonotype, and clonotypes were aligned to IMGT TRB V, D and J references with MiTCR v1.1. Analysis was restricted to V-J combinations with a frequency above 0.0001, which covered about 99% of repertoires. For each V-J combination, a TCR clonal expansion and chaos score was defined as F50 clonal expansion divided by the chaos observed in the TCRdist matrix. Welch's t-statistics and random forest were used to reduce the features to 10 to 15 V-J combinations, which were then used as input to a naive Bayes classifier. The similarity between thyroid and blood repertoires was quantified using the Morisita-Horn index. Using fastp at Q25 and MiXCR, TCRdb reprocessed the public reads and kept productive beta chains. CDR3 protein sequences are deduplicated, and each keeps its most common genes and DNA. Here the V and J calls rest on TCRdb's processing, not on the authors' analysis. The sample profile shows hundreds of thousands of distinct CDR3 sequences; about 38% of them were found once. The ten top clones hold around 3.3% of the sample.

Patients with ophthalmopathy had moderately to severely active disease, with a Clinical Activity Score of 3 or more, a NOSPECS grade of 4 or more, and a disease duration of less than 3 months. Patients were excluded if they had other autoimmune diseases, uncontrolled infections, pregnancy or lactation. Diagnosis relied on clinical symptoms, serum thyroxine, TRAb, thyroid ultrasound and orbital computed tomography. Ficoll-Paque density gradient centrifugation was used to isolate PBMCs from approximately 10 ml of fresh peripheral blood. Total RNA was extracted using Trizol reagent, and RNA quality was checked on an Agilent 2100 Bioanalyzer. V sheds 4 bases and J sheds 3 bases, leaving 16 bases between their ends. From a lookup of the germline V gene (reference sequence), CDR1 and CDR2 are LNHDA and SQIVND. There are 15 amino acids in the CDR3, from cysteine to phenylalanine inclusive. Only the CDR3 DNA stays, 45 bases, in frame from base 1.

Sequenced input: peripheral blood. The chain employs TRBV19 and TRBJ2-7; the D gene is perhaps TRBD2, from 6 matching bases. This receptor was taken from an adult man with Graves' ophthalmopathy. The CDR3 amino acid sequence is: CASSTLPGVSYEQYF. At the DNA level, the sequence is TGTGCCAGTAGTACCCTCCCGGGAGTAAGCTACGAGCAGTACTTC.